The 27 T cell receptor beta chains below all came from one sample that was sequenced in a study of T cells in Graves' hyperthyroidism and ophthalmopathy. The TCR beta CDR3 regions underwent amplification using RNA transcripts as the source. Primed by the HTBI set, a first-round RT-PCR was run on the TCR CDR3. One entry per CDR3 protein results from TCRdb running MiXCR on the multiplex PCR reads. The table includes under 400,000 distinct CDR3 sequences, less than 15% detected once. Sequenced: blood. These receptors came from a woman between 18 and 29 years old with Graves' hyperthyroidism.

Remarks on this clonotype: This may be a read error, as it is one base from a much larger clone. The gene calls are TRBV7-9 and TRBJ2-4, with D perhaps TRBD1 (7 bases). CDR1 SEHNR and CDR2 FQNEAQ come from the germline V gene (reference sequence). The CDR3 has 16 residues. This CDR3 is CASSAQGWEAKNIQHF. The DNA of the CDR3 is TGTGCCAGCAGCGCACAGGGGTGGGAGGCCAAAAACATTCAGCACTTC.

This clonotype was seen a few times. CDR3 region: CAISWTGVGNSPLHF. CDR3 DNA sequence: TGTGCCATCAGTTGGACAGGGGTCGGTAATTCACCCCTCCACTTT. The chain couples TRBV10-3 to TRBJ1-6, with 9 bases lining up with TRBD1. The CDR3 covers 15 residues. V lost 5 bases and J lost 6; bases outside the gene matches: 5. Per germline, CDR1 ENHRY and CDR2 SYGVKD.

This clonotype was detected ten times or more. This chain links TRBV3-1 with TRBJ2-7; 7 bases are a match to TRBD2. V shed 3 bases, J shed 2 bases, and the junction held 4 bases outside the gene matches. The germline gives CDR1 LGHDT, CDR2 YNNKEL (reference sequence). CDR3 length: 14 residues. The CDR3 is CASSHDSGPYEQYF. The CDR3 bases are TGTGCCAGCAGCCATGATAGCGGGCCCTACGAGCAGTACTTC.

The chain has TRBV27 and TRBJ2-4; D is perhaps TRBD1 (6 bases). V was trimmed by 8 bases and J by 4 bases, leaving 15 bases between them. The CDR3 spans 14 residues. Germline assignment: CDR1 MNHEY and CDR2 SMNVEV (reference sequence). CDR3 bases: TGTGCCAGCGGCAGGTTTACAGGGAAAAACATTCAGTACTTC. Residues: CASGRFTGKNIQYF.

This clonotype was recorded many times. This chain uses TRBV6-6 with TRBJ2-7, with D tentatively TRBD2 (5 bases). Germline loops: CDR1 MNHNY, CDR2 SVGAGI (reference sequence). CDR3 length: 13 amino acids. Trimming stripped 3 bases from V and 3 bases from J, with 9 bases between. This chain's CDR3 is CASSYSEDYEQYF. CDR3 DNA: TGTGCCAGCAGTTATTCGGAGGACTACGAGCAGTACTTC.

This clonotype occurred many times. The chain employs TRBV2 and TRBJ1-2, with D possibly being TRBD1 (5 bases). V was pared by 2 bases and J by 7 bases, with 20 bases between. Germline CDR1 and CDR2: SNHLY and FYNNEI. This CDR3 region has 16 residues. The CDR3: CASSEWGRENLGGYTF. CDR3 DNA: TGTGCCAGCAGTGAATGGGGCAGGGAGAACCTGGGTGGCTACACCTTC.

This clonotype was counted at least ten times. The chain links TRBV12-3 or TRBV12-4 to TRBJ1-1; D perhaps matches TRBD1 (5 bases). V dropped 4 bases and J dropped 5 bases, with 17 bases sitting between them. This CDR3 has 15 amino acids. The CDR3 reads CASSSRVTVGTEAFF. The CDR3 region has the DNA TGTGCCAGCAGTTCCAGGGTAACGGTGGGTACTGAAGCTTTCTTT.

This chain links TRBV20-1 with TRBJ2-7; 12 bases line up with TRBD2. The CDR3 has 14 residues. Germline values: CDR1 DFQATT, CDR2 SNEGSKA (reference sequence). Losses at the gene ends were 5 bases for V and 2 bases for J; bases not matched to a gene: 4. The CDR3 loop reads CSARTSGATYEQYF. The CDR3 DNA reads TGCAGTGCTCGGACTAGCGGGGCAACCTACGAGCAGTACTTC.

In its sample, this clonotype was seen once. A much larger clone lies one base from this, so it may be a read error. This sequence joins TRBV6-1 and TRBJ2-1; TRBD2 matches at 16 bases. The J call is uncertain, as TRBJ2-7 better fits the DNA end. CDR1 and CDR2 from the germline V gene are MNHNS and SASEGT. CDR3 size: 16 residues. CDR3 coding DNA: TGTGCCAGCAAACCGGGACTAGCGGGGGGGATGAATGAGCAGTACTTC. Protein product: CASKPGLAGGMNEQYF.

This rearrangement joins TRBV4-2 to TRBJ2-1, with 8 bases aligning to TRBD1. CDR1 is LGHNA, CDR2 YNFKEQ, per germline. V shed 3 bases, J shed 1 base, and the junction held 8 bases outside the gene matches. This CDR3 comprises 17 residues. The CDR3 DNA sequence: TGTGCCAGCAGCCACGAACCCAGGGGGCATTCCTACAATGAGCAGTTCTTC. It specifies CASSHEPRGHSYNEQFF.

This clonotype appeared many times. This CDR3 is CASSLDPEDEQYF. CDR3 DNA: TGTGCCAGCAGCTTAGACCCGGAGGACGAGCAGTACTTC. V and J are TRBV7-8 and TRBJ2-7; TRBD2 might be the D (5 bases). This CDR3 region has 13 residues. V lost 1 base and J 5 bases, leaving 9 bases between the germline ends. Germline V gene lookup returns CDR1 SGHVS and CDR2 FQNEAQ. The full variable domain, its missing parts supplied by reference TRBV7-8 and TRBJ2-7, is GAGVSQSPRYKVAKRGQDVALRCDPISGHVSLFWYQQALGQGPEFLTYFQNEAQLDKSGLPSDRFFAERPEGSVSTLKIQRTQQEDSAVYLCASSLDPEDEQYFGPGTRLTVT.

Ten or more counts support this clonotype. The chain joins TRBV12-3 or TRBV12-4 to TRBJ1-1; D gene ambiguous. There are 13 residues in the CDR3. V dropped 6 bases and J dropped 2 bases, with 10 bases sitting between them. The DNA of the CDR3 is TGTGCCAGCAGCGCCGGGGTTAACACTGAAGCTTTCTTT. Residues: CASSAGVNTEAFF.

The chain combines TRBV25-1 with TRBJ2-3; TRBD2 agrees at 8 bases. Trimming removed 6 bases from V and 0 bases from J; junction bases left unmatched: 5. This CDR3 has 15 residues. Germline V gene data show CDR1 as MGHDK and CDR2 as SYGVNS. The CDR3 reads CASRPTSGSTDTQYF. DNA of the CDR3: TGTGCCAGCAGACCAACTAGCGGTAGCACAGATACGCAGTATTTT.

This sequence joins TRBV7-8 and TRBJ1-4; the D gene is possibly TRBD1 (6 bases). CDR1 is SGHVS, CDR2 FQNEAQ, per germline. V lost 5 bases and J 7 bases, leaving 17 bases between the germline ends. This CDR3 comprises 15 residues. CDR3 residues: CASSLRTVTGEKLFF. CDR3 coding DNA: TGTGCCAGCAGCCTAAGGACAGTAACCGGTGAAAAACTGTTTTTT.

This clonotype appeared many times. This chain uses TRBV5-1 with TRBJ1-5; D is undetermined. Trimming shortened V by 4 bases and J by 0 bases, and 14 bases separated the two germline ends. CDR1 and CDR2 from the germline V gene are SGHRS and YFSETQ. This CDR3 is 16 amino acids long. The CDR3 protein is CASSPEGLYSNQPQHF. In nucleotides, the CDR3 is TGCGCCAGCAGCCCGGAAGGACTGTATAGCAATCAGCCCCAGCATTTT.

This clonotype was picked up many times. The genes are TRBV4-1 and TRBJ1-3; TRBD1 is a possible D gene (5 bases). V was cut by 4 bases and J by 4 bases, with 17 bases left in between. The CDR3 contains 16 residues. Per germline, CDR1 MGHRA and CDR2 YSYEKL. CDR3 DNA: TGCGCCAGCAGCCGAGTCGGAGTGAGGGGAGGAAACACCATATATTTT. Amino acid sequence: CASSRVGVRGGNTIYF.

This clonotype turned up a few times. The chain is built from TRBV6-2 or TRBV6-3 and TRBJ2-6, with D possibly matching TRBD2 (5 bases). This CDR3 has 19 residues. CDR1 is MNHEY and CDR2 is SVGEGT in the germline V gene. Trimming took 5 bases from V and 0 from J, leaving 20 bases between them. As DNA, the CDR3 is TGTGCCAGCAGTGGACGAGGGCCCTCCACTAGCTCTGGGGCCAACGTCCTGACTTTC. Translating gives CASSGRGPSTSSGANVLTF.

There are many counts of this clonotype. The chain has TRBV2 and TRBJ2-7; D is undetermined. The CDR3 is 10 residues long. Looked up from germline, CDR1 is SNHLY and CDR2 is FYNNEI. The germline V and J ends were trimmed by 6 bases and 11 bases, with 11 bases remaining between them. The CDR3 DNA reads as TGTGCCAGCAGGTCACTTACGAAGTACTTC. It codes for CASRSLTKYF.

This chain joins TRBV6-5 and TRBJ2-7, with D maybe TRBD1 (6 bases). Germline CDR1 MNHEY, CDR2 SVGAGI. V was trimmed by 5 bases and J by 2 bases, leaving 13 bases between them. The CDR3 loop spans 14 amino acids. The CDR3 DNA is TGTGCCAGCAGTCTACAGGGTTGGGCCTACGAGCAGTACTTC. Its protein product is CASSLQGWAYEQYF.

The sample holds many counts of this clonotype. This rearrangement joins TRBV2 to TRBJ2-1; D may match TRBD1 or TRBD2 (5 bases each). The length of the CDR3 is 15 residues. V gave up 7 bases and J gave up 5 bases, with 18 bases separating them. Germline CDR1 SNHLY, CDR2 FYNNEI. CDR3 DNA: TGTGCCAGCACCTGGACCGGGACCCGCAACAATGAGCAGTTCTTC. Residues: CASTWTGTRNNEQFF.

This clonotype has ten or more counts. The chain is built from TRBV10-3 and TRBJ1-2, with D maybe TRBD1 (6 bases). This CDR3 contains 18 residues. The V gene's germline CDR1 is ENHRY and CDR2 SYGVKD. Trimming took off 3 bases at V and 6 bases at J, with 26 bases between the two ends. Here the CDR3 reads CAISDRASELGGNNGYTF. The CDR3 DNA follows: TGTGCCATCAGTGATAGAGCCTCTGAATTAGGGGGGAACAATGGCTACACCTTC.

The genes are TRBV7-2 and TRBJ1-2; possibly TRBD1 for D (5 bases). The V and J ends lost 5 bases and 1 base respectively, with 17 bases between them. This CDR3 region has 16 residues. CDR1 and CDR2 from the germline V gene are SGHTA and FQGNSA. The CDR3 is CASSQDYSGRNYGYTF. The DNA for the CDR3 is TGTGCCAGCAGCCAAGATTATTCAGGGCGTAACTATGGCTACACCTTC.

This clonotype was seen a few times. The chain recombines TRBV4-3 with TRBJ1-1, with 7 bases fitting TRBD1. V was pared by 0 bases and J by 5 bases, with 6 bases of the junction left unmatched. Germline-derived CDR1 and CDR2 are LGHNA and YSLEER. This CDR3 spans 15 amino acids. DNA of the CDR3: TGCGCCAGCAGCCAAGACCTAACAGGGGCAACTGAAGCTTTCTTT. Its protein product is CASSQDLTGATEAFF.

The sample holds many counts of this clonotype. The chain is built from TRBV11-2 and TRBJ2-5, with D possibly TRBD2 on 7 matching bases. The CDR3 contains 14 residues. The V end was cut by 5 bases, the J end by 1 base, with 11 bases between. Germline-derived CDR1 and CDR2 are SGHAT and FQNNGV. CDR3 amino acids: CASSRGAAQETQYF. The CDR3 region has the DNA TGTGCCAGCAGCCGGGGGGCGGCCCAAGAGACCCAGTACTTC.

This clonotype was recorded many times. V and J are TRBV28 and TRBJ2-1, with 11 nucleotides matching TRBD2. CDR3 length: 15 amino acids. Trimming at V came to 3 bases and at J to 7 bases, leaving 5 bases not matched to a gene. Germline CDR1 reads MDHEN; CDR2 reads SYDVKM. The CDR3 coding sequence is TGTGCCAGCAGTTTTGGACTAGCGGGCTCTAATGAGCAGTTCTTC. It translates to CASSFGLAGSNEQFF.

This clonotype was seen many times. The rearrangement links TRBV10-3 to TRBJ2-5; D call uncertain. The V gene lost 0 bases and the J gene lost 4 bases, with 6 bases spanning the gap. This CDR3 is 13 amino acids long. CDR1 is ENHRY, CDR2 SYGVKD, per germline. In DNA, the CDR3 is TGTGCCATCAGTGAGTCGGTGGGAGAGACCCAGTACTTC. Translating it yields CAISESVGETQYF.

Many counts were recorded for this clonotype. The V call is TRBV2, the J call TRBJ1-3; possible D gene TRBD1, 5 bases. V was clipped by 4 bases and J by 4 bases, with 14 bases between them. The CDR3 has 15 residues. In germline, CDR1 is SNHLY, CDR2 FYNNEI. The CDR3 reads CASSGPTGPGNTIYF. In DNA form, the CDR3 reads TGTGCCAGCAGTGGTCCAACAGGTCCGGGAAACACCATATATTTT.